What follows are 28 T cell receptor beta chains derived from one specimen sequenced in a study of metastatic and nonmetastatic thyroid tumors. Through MiXCR, TCRdb re-clonotyped the PCR reads. The table has 13,000 or so clones, approximately 25% seen once. Not a single patient had been given any form of treatment at any point before undergoing thyroid surgery. The sample consisted of tumor tissue. Receptors originate from a female donor with papillary thyroid cancer or a benign thyroid nodule (not recorded which). Some clones in this sample may be carry-over from other donors' samples.

This clone was observed many times. A much more abundant neighbour one base away suggests this may be a read error. The rearrangement joins TRBV3-1 to TRBJ2-7, with 8 nucleotides matching TRBD1. The CDR3 totals 15 residues. Germline-derived CDR1 and CDR2 are LGHDT and YNNKEL (reference sequence). After removal of 5 bases from V and 2 bases from J, the junction contained 8 bases not matched to a gene. CDR3 in amino acids: CASSVDRGPAYEQYF. As DNA, the CDR3 is TGTGCCAGCAGCGTCGACAGGGGACCTGCCTACGAGCAGTACTTC.

This clone appeared many times. This chain joins TRBV6-1 and TRBJ2-2; D is undetermined. In germline, CDR1 is MNHNS, CDR2 SASEGT. V dropped 7 bases and J dropped 6 bases, with 12 bases sitting between them. The length of the CDR3 is 13 residues. The CDR3 coding sequence is TGTGCCAGCACTCCCGATCGAGCCGGGGAGCTGTTTTTT. Translated: CASTPDRAGELFF.

Many counts were recorded for this clone. CDR3 sequence: CASSPGTVKSGELFF. In DNA, the CDR3 is TGTGCCAGCAGCCCCGGGACGGTTAAGTCCGGGGAGCTGTTTTTT. The chain carries TRBV7-9 and TRBJ2-2; D is possibly TRBD1 or TRBD2 (5 bases each). V lost 5 bases and J lost 6, with 16 bases in between. Per germline, CDR1 SEHNR and CDR2 FQNEAQ (reference sequence). The CDR3 is made up of 15 amino acids.

Worth noting for this clone: An end of the junction differs from the germline gene, which may be a read error. The chain recombines TRBV30 with TRBJ2-2; no firm D call. In germline, CDR1 is GTSNPN, CDR2 SVGIG (reference sequence). CDR3 length: 12 amino acids. The CDR3 bases are TGTGCCTGGAGAGGTGACACCGAGGAGCTGTTTTTT. This gives the protein CAWRGDTEELFF.

This clone is medium-sized. The rearrangement joins TRBV14 to TRBJ1-1, with D uncertain. The V end lost 0 bases, the J end lost 8 bases, and 19 bases lay between the germline ends. Per the germline V gene, CDR1 is SGHDN and CDR2 is FVKESK. The CDR3 covers 16 residues. The CDR3 sequence is CASSQDSLSGYREAFF. In DNA, the CDR3 is TGTGCCAGCAGCCAAGATTCCTTGTCGGGGTATAGAGAAGCTTTCTTT.

As concerns this clone: Its ends do not fully match the called genes, so a read error is possible. V usage is TRBV18 and J usage is TRBJ1-3; D may be TRBD1 (5 bases). The CDR3 is made up of 15 amino acids. Germline V gene sequence: CDR1 KGHSH, CDR2 LQKENI. The CDR3 DNA sequence: TGTGCCAACTCAGCGGGGACGGCCCAGGGAAACACCATATATTTT. Translation gives CANSAGTAQGNTIYF.

The sample holds a few counts of this clone. The chain links TRBV27 to TRBJ2-2; D gene ambiguous. Trimming cost V 6 bases and J 6 bases, with 11 bases left between them. From germline, CDR1 is MNHEY and CDR2 SMNVEV (reference sequence). This CDR3 spans 13 amino acids. CDR3: CASSFPRAGELFF. In DNA form, the CDR3 reads TGTGCCAGCAGCTTCCCCCGGGCCGGGGAGCTGTTTTTT.

The chain joins TRBV18 to TRBJ1-1, with TRBD1 matching 7 bases. The CDR3 has 13 residues. The junction had 5 bases not matched to a gene; V was cut back by 5 bases and J by 5 bases. Germline CDR1 and CDR2: KGHSH and LQKENI. The CDR3, as DNA: TGTGCCAGCTCAGACAGGGTTGGGACTGAAGCTTTCTTT. The encoded protein is CASSDRVGTEAFF.

V is TRBV30 and J is TRBJ1-2; 10 bases align to TRBD1. Germline V gene data show CDR1 as GTSNPN and CDR2 as SVGIG (reference sequence). This CDR3 has 13 residues. V dropped 1 base and J dropped 11; count of bases not matched to a gene: 7. The CDR3 sequence is CAWSARDRGKYTF. DNA of the CDR3: TGTGCCTGGAGTGCCCGGGACAGGGGAAAATACACCTTC.

This clone has a count of ten or more. The chain combines TRBV5-5 with TRBJ1-3; no reliable D call. The CDR3 length is 14 residues. Per the germline V gene, CDR1 is SGHKS and CDR2 is YYEKEE (reference sequence). Trimming shortened V by 4 bases and J by 2 bases, and 10 bases separated the two germline ends. CDR3 coding DNA: TGTGCCAGCAGCCCGGCCGGGACTGGAAACACCATATATTTT. Amino acids: CASSPAGTGNTIYF.

This clone occurred a few times. This chain joins TRBV6-2 or TRBV6-3 and TRBJ1-6, with D unclear. With 4 bases removed from V and 8 bases from J, the gap between germline ends came to 12 bases. Germline CDR1 MNHEY, CDR2 SVGEGT. The CDR3 runs 14 residues. DNA of the CDR3: TGTGCCAGCAGTTCCACCCCCCTTTATTCACCCCTCCACTTT. Encoded protein: CASSSTPLYSPLHF.

This clone is large. This rearrangement joins TRBV6-5 to TRBJ2-7; 7 positions match TRBD1. Unmatched junction bases numbered 4, after V lost 0 bases and J lost 2 bases. The CDR3 is 15 residues long. CDR1 and CDR2 (germline): MNHEY, SVGAGI. The CDR3 spells CASSYSRQGPYEQYV. DNA for the CDR3: TGTGCCAGCAGTTACTCTCGACAGGGCCCCTACGAGCAGTACGTC.

The genes are TRBV20-1 and TRBJ1-2; 7 bases agree with TRBD1. Germline loops: CDR1 DFQATT, CDR2 SNEGSKA (reference sequence). V shed 0 bases and J 2 bases; nucleotides not matched to a gene: 12. This CDR3 spans 17 amino acids. CDR3 residues: CSARDLRGGGPNYGYTF. In DNA, the CDR3 is TGCAGTGCTAGAGATCTTCGAGGGGGCGGACCCAACTATGGCTACACCTTC.

Many counts were recorded for this clone. The rearrangement joins TRBV29-1 to TRBJ2-2, with D perhaps TRBD1 (6 bases). Germline V gene sequence: CDR1 SQVTM, CDR2 ANQGSEA. The CDR3 totals 13 residues. The V end was cut by 4 bases, the J end by 7 bases, with 13 bases between. The CDR3 loop reads CSVVDSRGGELFF. In nucleotides, the CDR3 is TGCAGCGTTGTGGACTCCAGGGGCGGGGAGCTGTTTTTT.

In its sample, this clone was seen many times. V usage is TRBV20-1 and J usage is TRBJ2-7; D is possibly TRBD1 or TRBD2 (7 bases each). The CDR3 covers 14 residues. From germline, CDR1 is DFQATT and CDR2 SNEGSKA (reference sequence). V was shortened by 4 bases and J by 5 bases, with 18 bases between the two germline ends. In nucleotides, the CDR3 is TGCAGTGCTAACTGCTGGCAGGGGGGGGACGAGCAGTACGTC. It yields the protein CSANCWQGGDEQYV.

CDR3 protein: CASSLSSGRYTGELFF. The CDR3 DNA sequence: TGTGCCAGCAGCTTATCGAGCGGGAGATACACCGGGGAGCTGTTTTTT. The gene calls are TRBV7-2 and TRBJ2-2; 8 nucleotides align to TRBD2. The CDR3 totals 16 residues. Germline V gene sequence: CDR1 SGHTA, CDR2 FQGNSA. V lost 2 bases to trimming and J lost 3 bases; unmatched junction nucleotides: 5.

This chain connects TRBV20-1 to TRBJ2-7; a possible D gene is TRBD2 (5 bases). V dropped 4 bases and J dropped 4 bases, with 20 bases sitting between them. The CDR3 consists of 15 residues. The germline gives CDR1 DFQATT, CDR2 SNEGSKA (reference sequence). Here the CDR3 reads CSAKLMSGLGYEQYF. CDR3 sequence (DNA): TGCAGTGCTAAGTTGATGTCGGGGTTGGGTTACGAGCAGTACTTC.

This clone has a count of ten or more. The CDR3 region is CASSERGGGVLETQYF. In DNA form, the CDR3 reads TGTGCCAGCAGTGAGCGGGGTGGAGGGGTTCTAGAGACCCAGTACTTC. The chain recombines TRBV25-1 with TRBJ2-5; TRBD2 is a possible D gene (6 bases). The germline gives CDR1 MGHDK, CDR2 SYGVNS. CDR3 length: 16 amino acids. V was clipped by 3 bases and J by 4 bases, with 18 bases between them.

This clone was counted between two and nine times. The V gene is TRBV18, the J gene TRBJ2-7, with D perhaps TRBD1 (6 bases). CDR3 size: 12 residues. Trimming stripped 3 bases from V and 6 bases from J, with 9 bases between. Per germline, CDR1 KGHSH and CDR2 LQKENI. The CDR3 DNA follows: TGTGCCAGCTCACCGGGGGCCCCCGAGCAGTACTTC. Translated: CASSPGAPEQYF.

This clone was detected once. The chain uses TRBV20-1 and TRBJ2-7; 7 nucleotides match TRBD1. Germline assignment: CDR1 DFQATT and CDR2 SNEGSKA (reference sequence). The junction had 15 bases not matched to a gene; V was cut back by 6 bases and J by 7 bases. The CDR3 extends over 14 amino acids. CDR3 loop: CSASRKGGFVEQYF. DNA for the CDR3: TGCAGTGCATCCCGGAAAGGGGGCTTTGTAGAGCAGTACTTC.

V usage is TRBV30 and J usage is TRBJ2-7, with D possibly TRBD2 on 5 matching bases. V dropped 0 bases and J dropped 6 bases, with 6 bases sitting between them. CDR3 length: 11 residues. From germline, CDR1 is GTSNPN and CDR2 SVGIG (reference sequence). The CDR3 DNA is TGTGCCTGGAGTGTTGGGAGCGAGCAGTACTTC. The encoded protein is CAWSVGSEQYF.

The gene calls are TRBV30 and TRBJ2-5, with D perhaps TRBD1 (6 bases). The CDR3 has 14 residues. Between the trimmed V and J ends, which lost 0 bases and 5 bases, there was a span of 13 bases. The germline V gene encodes CDR1 GTSNPN and CDR2 SVGIG (reference sequence). CDR3 bases: TGTGCCTGGAGTGTGGGGGCCTCCGGGGAGACCCAGTACTTC. This sequence encodes CAWSVGASGETQYF.

The chain carries TRBV7-8 and TRBJ2-3; 7 bases align to TRBD1. Germline lookup yields CDR1 SGHVS and CDR2 FQNEAQ. The CDR3 consists of 15 residues. V lost 5 bases to trimming and J lost 0 bases; unmatched junction nucleotides: 5. CDR3 residues: CASSMTGFSTDTQYF. CDR3 nucleotide sequence: TGTGCCAGCAGCATGACAGGGTTTAGCACAGATACGCAGTATTTT.

Only a few counts were recorded for this clone. The chain combines TRBV6-6 with TRBJ2-3; D may correspond to TRBD1 or TRBD2 (5 bases each). CDR3 size: 15 residues. Germline lookup yields CDR1 MNHNY and CDR2 SVGAGI (reference sequence). V shed 2 bases and J shed 6 bases, with 15 bases lying between them. The CDR3 region is CASSYGAGPGDTQYF. CDR3 bases: TGTGCCAGCAGTTACGGGGCTGGGCCGGGGGATACGCAGTATTTT.

The chain is built from TRBV18 and TRBJ2-3; TRBD1 aligns across 11 bases. The CDR3 covers 15 residues. The V gene end was trimmed by 3 bases and the J gene end by 3 bases; junction bases not matched to a gene: 2. From germline, CDR1 is KGHSH and CDR2 LQKENI. The CDR3 DNA sequence: TGTGCCAGCTCACCTGGGACAGGGGGTACAGATACGCAGTATTTT. It codes for CASSPGTGGTDTQYF.

Relative to its sample, this clone is medium-sized. DNA for the CDR3: TGCAGTGCTAGTAAAGGGGTAGTTAACTATGGCTACACCTTC. Protein sequence: CSASKGVVNYGYTF. The genes are TRBV20-1 and TRBJ1-2; weak D call: TRBD1 (5 bases). CDR3 length equals 14 residues. The germline V gene has CDR1 DFQATT and CDR2 SNEGSKA (reference sequence). With 3 bases removed from V and 1 base from J, the gap between germline ends came to 12 bases.

The chain is built from TRBV12-3 or TRBV12-4 and TRBJ2-3; TRBD2 might be the D (5 bases). The CDR3 is 15 residues long. Trimming shortened V by 3 bases and J by 0 bases, and 10 bases separated the two germline ends. CDR3 in DNA: TGTGCCAGCAGTTTTTTCAGCGGAAGCACAGATACGCAGTATTTT. Its protein product is CASSFFSGSTDTQYF.

This clone was counted ten times or more. The V gene is TRBV7-9, the J gene TRBJ2-6; maybe TRBD2 (6 bases). The CDR3 extends over 15 amino acids. Germline V CDR1 and CDR2: SEHNR, FQNEAQ (reference sequence). V was pared by 3 bases and J by 1 base, with 7 bases between. CDR3 in amino acids: CASSLEGSGANVLTF. CDR3 nucleotides: TGTGCCAGCAGCTTGGAGGGTTCTGGGGCCAACGTCCTGACTTTC. The full variable domain, with the rest looked up from reference TRBV7-9 and TRBJ2-6, is DTGVSQNPRHKITKRGQNVTFRCDPISEHNRLYWYRQTLGQGPEFLTYFQNEAQLEKSRLLSDRFSAERPKGSFSTLEIQRTEQGDSAMYLCASSLEGSGANVLTFGAGSRLTVL.